This T cell receptor (beta chain) appears in the sequencing data of a study of blood T cell repertoires in COVID-19. Study in general: From the United States, Italy and Spain came samples of acute and convalescent COVID-19. In each case, the material was cDNA or gDNA derived from T cells, B-cell-depleted T cells, or PBMCs.

The CDR3 spans 15 residues. CDR1 and CDR2 (germline): MNHNS, SASEGT. V was clipped by 3 bases and J by 2 bases; unmatched bases: 3. Original handling: The authors estimated nucleated cell counts from reference gene primer amplification. Clones were sequenced by immunoSEQ multiplex PCR, and TCRdb holds only the in-frame ones, with some missing. That table gives V, J and clone size, and the DNA gave D and trimming. The sample holds over 60,000 clones, approximately 92% seen once. Sequenced sample: peripheral blood. This receptor was obtained from a human donor in a cohort sampled during active COVID-19. The chain links TRBV6-1 to TRBJ2-3, with TRBD2 identical over 9 bases. As DNA, the CDR3 is TGTGCCAGCAGTGAGCGGGGGGGCGACACAGATACGCAGTATTTT. Protein product: CASSERGGDTDTQYF.